One T cell receptor (beta chain) is described in this entry. Antigen specificity is unknown. PCR used 60 Vbeta primers and 13 Jbeta primers. TCRdb's copy holds only in-frame clones and misses some; the assay was immunoSEQ multiplex PCR. Recorded for this sample: under 200,000 clones. The data were obtained in a study of cytomegalovirus exposure and HLA in healthy donors. Overall study: From donors who were HLA-typed, an early data release held 80 million to 85 million unique TCRs.

Study-wide points: In vitro confirmation showed a few CMV-associated chains to be CMV antigen specific. An analysis was carried out later, and it reportedly showed fewer N-insertions in an Asian-associated ancestry cluster than the 666-donor mean.

CDR3 size: 17 residues. Germline values: CDR1 MNHNS, CDR2 SASEGT. V lost 4 bases, J lost 5 bases, and 24 bases lay in between. The chain carries TRBV6-1 and TRBJ2-7; D perhaps matches TRBD2 (6 bases). The sample was PBMCs. This receptor was taken from a man aged 25 to 45 in good health and CMV-seronegative. In nucleotides, the CDR3 is TGTGCCAGCAGTGCCCCACGGAGGGCCCAACCGCGGGACGAGCAGTACTTC. Its protein product is CASSAPRRAQPRDEQYF.